Following are 15 T cell receptor beta chains from one sample sequenced in a study of cytomegalovirus exposure and HLA in healthy donors. Researchers ran the PCR with 60 Vbeta and 13 Jbeta primers. TCRdb keeps only in-frame clones here, not all; method: immunoSEQ multiplex PCR. The data contain more than 80,000 clones, roughly 79% of them singletons. What was sequenced was PBMCs. These receptors originate from a woman between 65 and 79 years old in good health and CMV-seropositive.

The chain has TRBV11-2 and TRBJ2-5; 10 bases agree with TRBD2. The junction had 12 bases not matched to a gene; V was cut back by 0 bases and J by 5 bases. The CDR3 totals 18 residues. CDR1 and CDR2 (germline): SGHAT, FQNNGV. CDR3 sequence reads: CASSLDRTSGPSWETQYF. In DNA, the CDR3 is TGTGCCAGCAGCTTAGATCGGACTAGCGGACCTAGCTGGGAGACCCAGTACTTC.

The chain links TRBV28 to TRBJ2-1, with a weak D call TRBD2 (7 bases). Trimming removed 7 bases at V and 2 bases at J, with 12 bases between. CDR1 MDHEN and CDR2 SYDVKM come from the germline V gene. This CDR3 region has 14 residues. CDR3 sequence: CASIRGGTYNEQFF. The CDR3 bases are TGTGCCAGCATTAGGGGGGGTACCTACAATGAGCAGTTCTTC.

This clone has a handful of counts. This sequence joins TRBV4-1 and TRBJ2-1; perhaps TRBD2 as D (6 bases). The CDR3 runs to 16 residues. Germline V CDR1 and CDR2: MGHRA, YSYEKL. V lost 4 bases and J lost 7, with 20 bases in between. DNA of the CDR3: TGCGCCAGCAGCCTGAGCCGACTAGAGACTTTGAATGAGCAGTTCTTC. This encodes CASSLSRLETLNEQFF.

V usage is TRBV5-1 and J usage is TRBJ1-2, with TRBD1 as a possible D gene (6 bases). CDR3 length equals 12 residues. The germline V gene has CDR1 SGHRS and CDR2 YFSETQ. V dropped 7 bases and J dropped 8 bases, with 15 bases sitting between them. CDR3 loop: CASSPQGHGYTF. CDR3 nucleotides: TGCGCCAGCTCTCCCCAGGGACACGGCTACACCTTC.

In regard to this clone: The same CDR3 arises from other DNA sequences in this sample as well. The genes are TRBV5-1 and TRBJ1-4; 8 bases align to TRBD1. CDR3 length: 15 amino acids. The germline CDR1 and CDR2 sequences are SGHRS and YFSETQ. V was pared by 4 bases and J by 3 bases, with 5 bases of the junction left unmatched. The chain's CDR3 is CASSGDRGPNEKLFF. CDR3 bases: TGCGCCAGCAGCGGAGACAGGGGACCTAATGAAAAACTGTTTTTT.

The rearrangement joins TRBV9 to TRBJ1-2, with 7 bases matching TRBD1. Germline V lookup: CDR1 SGDLS, CDR2 YYNGEE. The CDR3 runs to 13 residues. Trimming at V came to 5 bases and at J to 2 bases, leaving 3 bases not matched to a gene. The CDR3 is CASSTTGNYGYTF. The CDR3 DNA follows: TGTGCCAGCAGTACGACAGGGAACTATGGCTACACCTTC. Based on the CDR3 plus reference TRBV9 and TRBJ1-2, the full variable domain is DSGVTQTPKHLITATGQRVTLRCSPRSGDLSVYWYQQSLDQGLQFLIQYYNGEERAKGNILERFSAQQFPDLHSELNLSSLELGDSALYFCASSTTGNYGYTFGSGTRLTVV.

This clone was picked up a small number of times. This chain uses TRBV4-3 with TRBJ1-4; 7 positions agree with TRBD1. This CDR3 has 15 residues. Unmatched junction bases numbered 7, after V lost 5 bases and J lost 4 bases. Per germline, CDR1 LGHNA and CDR2 YSLEER. As DNA, the CDR3 is TGCGCCAGCAGCTCGGGGACAGCGTTTAATGAAAAACTGTTTTTT. Its translation: CASSSGTAFNEKLFF.

The chain uses TRBV6-6 and TRBJ1-1; 9 bases are shared with TRBD1. The CDR3 loop spans 15 amino acids. J was trimmed by 4 bases and V by 6 bases; bases with no gene match: 9. Germline loops: CDR1 MNHNY, CDR2 SVGAGI (reference sequence). In DNA, the CDR3 is TGTGCCAGCAGAGGCCGTGGGACAGGGCCCACTGAAGCTTTCTTT. Translated: CASRGRGTGPTEAFF.

The chain joins TRBV7-7 to TRBJ2-7, with 9 bases fitting TRBD1. The germline gives CDR1 SSHAT, CDR2 FNYEAQ (reference sequence). The CDR3 extends over 14 amino acids. The CDR3 coding sequence is TGTGCTAGCGGCGAGACAGGGGGATCCTACGAGCAGTACTTC. Its translation: CASGETGGSYEQYF.

The V gene is TRBV28, the J gene TRBJ1-3, with D unclear. Trimming removed 4 bases at V and 4 bases at J, with 5 bases between. Germline V gene data show CDR1 as MDHEN and CDR2 as SYDVKM. CDR3 length: 12 residues. CDR3 DNA sequence: TGTGCCAGCAGTTCAGGCGGAAACACCATATATTTT. Its protein product is CASSSGGNTIYF.

This chain links TRBV7-2 with TRBJ2-3; D may be TRBD1 (5 bases). Germline values: CDR1 SGHTA, CDR2 FQGNSA. Trimming removed 1 base at V and 6 bases at J, with 14 bases between. The CDR3 length is 15 residues. The CDR3 DNA reads TGTGCCAGCAGCTTAGTTTGGCAGGGTTCGGATACGCAGTATTTT. Protein: CASSLVWQGSDTQYF.

V is TRBV7-8 and J is TRBJ2-7, with a tentative D call TRBD1 (6 bases). The CDR3 covers 14 residues. V was shortened by 5 bases and J by 2 bases, with 13 bases between the two germline ends. CDR1 is SGHVS, CDR2 FQNEAQ, per germline. CDR3 nucleotide sequence: TGTGCCAGCAGCCCGACGACAGGAACCTACGAGCAGTACTTC. As protein: CASSPTTGTYEQYF.

This clone has only a few counts. V gene TRBV19 combines with J gene TRBJ1-6; perhaps TRBD1 as D (5 bases). Germline CDR1 reads LNHDA; CDR2 reads SQIVND (reference sequence). The CDR3 length is 13 residues. With 5 bases removed from V and 8 bases from J, the gap between germline ends came to 10 bases. The CDR3 DNA is TGTGCCAGTAGTTCACAGGCGGATTCACCCCTCCACTTT. Translating gives CASSSQADSPLHF. Drawing the rest from reference TRBV19 and TRBJ1-6, the complete variable domain is DGGITQSPKYLFRKEGQNVTLSCEQNLNHDAMYWYRQDPGQGLRLIYYSQIVNDFQKGDIAEGYSVSREKKESFPLTVTSAQKNPTAFYLCASSSQADSPLHFGNGTRLTVT.

The chain has TRBV27 and TRBJ2-7; 7 positions agree with TRBD1. The CDR3 length is 16 residues. The V segment lost 3 bases and the J segment 5 bases; nucleotides outside the gene matches: 13. CDR1 MNHEY and CDR2 SMNVEV come from the germline V gene (reference sequence). In DNA, the CDR3 is TGTGCCAGCAGTTTCTGGGGGCCCGACAGGGCCGACGAGCAGTACTTC. Amino acid sequence: CASSFWGPDRADEQYF.

The V gene is TRBV11-2, the J gene TRBJ2-5; D possibly corresponds to TRBD2 (6 bases). V was shortened by 5 bases and J by 4 bases, with 20 bases between the two germline ends. Germline loops: CDR1 SGHAT, CDR2 FQNNGV. The CDR3 loop spans 16 amino acids. This chain's CDR3 is CASSQGAGTWSETQYF. The CDR3 DNA sequence: TGTGCCAGCAGCCAGGGAGCAGGGACTTGGTCAGAGACCCAGTACTTC.